Below are 30 T cell receptor beta chains sequenced from a single sample in a study of blood T cell repertoires in COVID-19. Sequenced by immunoSEQ multiplex PCR; TCRdb stores in-frame clones only, minus some. The data hold about 100,000 clones, with more than 90% observed a single time. Sequenced input: peripheral blood. Source of these receptors: a man between 18 and 35 years old with acute or convalescent COVID-19.

The chain recombines TRBV6-5 with TRBJ1-2; D unclear. The V gene lost 6 bases and the J gene lost 4 bases, with 12 bases spanning the gap. CDR1 MNHEY and CDR2 SVGAGI come from the germline V gene. This CDR3 has 13 residues. CDR3 nucleotides: TGTGCCAGCAGGACACTTTGGTCCTATGGCTACACCTTC. Translated: CASRTLWSYGYTF.

This chain links TRBV4-1 with TRBJ1-3; D gene ambiguous. V was pared by 0 bases and J by 0 bases, with 12 bases between. This CDR3 has 17 amino acids. Germline assignment: CDR1 MGHRA and CDR2 YSYEKL. CDR3 sequence reads: CASSQEPPMSSGNTIYF. The CDR3, as DNA: TGCGCCAGCAGCCAAGAACCACCGATGAGCTCTGGAAACACCATATATTTT.

The rearrangement uses TRBV11-2 and TRBJ2-5, with 12 bases fitting TRBD2. Germline CDR1 is SGHAT and CDR2 is FQNNGV. The length of the CDR3 is 19 residues. The V segment lost 5 bases and the J segment 5 bases; nucleotides outside the gene matches: 18. This chain's CDR3 is CASSELFPLAGGLGETQYF. The CDR3 nucleotides read TGTGCCAGCAGCGAGTTATTCCCTCTAGCGGGGGGGCTTGGGGAGACCCAGTACTTC.

A few counts support this clone. CDR3 bases: TGTGCCAGCAGGACTAGCGCAGATACGCAGTATTTT. Amino acids: CASRTSADTQYF. V gene TRBV2 combines with J gene TRBJ2-3; 8 bases line up with TRBD2. Trimming cost V 6 bases and J 4 bases; bases outside gene matches: 0. This CDR3 contains 12 residues. Germline CDR1 is SNHLY and CDR2 is FYNNEI.

In this sample, this clone turned up a few times. This CDR3 is also generated by other DNA sequences in the sample. V is TRBV6-5 and J is TRBJ1-1; tentatively, D is TRBD1 (6 bases). V was trimmed by 2 bases and J by 1 base, leaving 8 bases between them. Looked up from germline, CDR1 is MNHEY and CDR2 is SVGAGI. The CDR3 is 14 amino acids. The CDR3 protein is CASSYQGRNTEAFF. CDR3 in DNA: TGTGCCAGCAGTTACCAGGGGAGGAACACTGAAGCTTTCTTT.

This chain links TRBV2 with TRBJ2-1; 8 bases are a match to TRBD2. CDR1 SNHLY and CDR2 FYNNEI come from the germline V gene. The CDR3 contains 13 residues. J lost 5 bases, V lost 7 bases, and 4 bases had no gene match. The CDR3 nucleotides read TGTGCCAGCATGCGGGAGGCGAACAATGAGCAGTTCTTC. This encodes CASMREANNEQFF.

The rearrangement joins TRBV18 to TRBJ2-1, with 9 bases identical to TRBD2. Germline-derived CDR1 and CDR2 are KGHSH and LQKENI. Trimming took 2 bases from V and 10 from J; bases not matched to a gene: 9. This CDR3 contains 15 residues. CDR3 coding DNA: TGTGCCAGCTCACCAAGTCCTAGCGGGATCAGCGAGCAGTTCTTC. Translated, it gives CASSPSPSGISEQFF. Based on the CDR3 plus reference TRBV18 and TRBJ2-1, the full variable domain is NAGVMQNPRHLVRRRGQEARLRCSPMKGHSHVYWYRQLPEEGLKFMVYLQKENIIDESGMPKERFSAEFPKEGPSILRIQQVVRGDSAAYFCASSPSPSGISEQFFGPGTRLTVL.

V gene TRBV6-5 combines with J gene TRBJ1-3; D not resolved. V shed 5 bases and J shed 4 bases, with 15 bases lying between them. This CDR3 has 15 amino acids. Germline assignment: CDR1 MNHEY and CDR2 SVGAGI. CDR3 amino acids: CASSRGGAEGNTIYF. The CDR3 DNA is TGTGCCAGCAGTCGGGGTGGCGCTGAAGGAAACACCATATATTTT.

The rearrangement links TRBV19 to TRBJ1-2, with TRBD1 identical over 7 bases. The CDR3 covers 13 residues. Germline V gives CDR1 LNHDA, CDR2 SQIVND (reference sequence). V shed 7 bases and J 5 bases; nucleotides not matched to a gene: 7. DNA of the CDR3: TGTGCCAGTATGGGACAGCTTCTATATGGCTACACCTTC. This sequence encodes CASMGQLLYGYTF.

The V call is TRBV2, the J call TRBJ1-2; 10 positions agree with TRBD1. CDR1 and CDR2 from the germline V gene are SNHLY and FYNNEI. CDR3 length equals 13 residues. J gave up 12 bases and V 2 bases, and 6 bases lay outside the gene matches. The CDR3 coding sequence is TGTGCCAGCAGTGAAAGGGGACAGGGGAAGAACACCTTC. This codes for CASSERGQGKNTF.

This clone was seen once. DNA of the CDR3: TGTGCCAGCAGTTTCGGACAGGGGCGGAATTCACCCCTCCACTTT. Its translation: CASSFGQGRNSPLHF. V is TRBV27 and J is TRBJ1-6, with 9 bases aligning to TRBD1. CDR3 length: 15 amino acids. The germline gives CDR1 MNHEY, CDR2 SMNVEV (reference sequence). V shed 3 bases, J shed 7 bases, and the junction held 4 bases outside the gene matches.

V usage is TRBV5-4 and J usage is TRBJ1-1, with 9 nucleotides matching TRBD1. The CDR3 has 14 residues. V was pared by 5 bases and J by 4 bases, with 6 bases of the junction left unmatched. CDR1 SGHNT and CDR2 YYREEE come from the germline V gene (reference sequence). The CDR3 spells CASSTQGAVTEAFF. The CDR3, as DNA: TGTGCCAGCAGTACACAGGGGGCTGTCACTGAAGCTTTCTTT.

The chain joins TRBV24-1 to TRBJ2-2, with 7 bases lining up with TRBD1. Trimming removed 0 bases from V and 14 bases from J; junction bases left unmatched: 5. This CDR3 has 13 amino acids. In germline, CDR1 is KGHDR, CDR2 SFDVKD. CDR3 DNA sequence: TGTGCCACCAGTGATTTGGGAACAGGGGTTCTGTTTTTT. It yields the protein CATSDLGTGVLFF.

The chain couples TRBV30 to TRBJ1-6, with 7 bases matching TRBD1. Unmatched junction bases numbered 4, after V lost 1 base and J lost 7 bases. The germline V gene has CDR1 GTSNPN and CDR2 SVGIG (reference sequence). The CDR3 totals 14 residues. CDR3 in amino acids: CAWSAGQRNSPLHF. CDR3 DNA: TGTGCCTGGAGTGCGGGACAGAGAAATTCACCCCTCCACTTT.

The genes are TRBV11-2 and TRBJ1-1; a possible D gene is TRBD1 (5 bases). The V end lost 4 bases, the J end lost 6 bases, and 21 bases lay between the germline ends. Per the germline V gene, CDR1 is SGHAT and CDR2 is FQNNGV. The CDR3 length is 16 residues. CDR3 DNA sequence: TGTGCCAGCAGCTCCCAACGTCTTCAGGGCTACGCTGAAGCTTTCTTT. This codes for CASSSQRLQGYAEAFF.

The chain is built from TRBV9 and TRBJ2-2; D ambiguous. There are 16 residues in the CDR3. Germline V CDR1 and CDR2: SGDLS, YYNGEE. Trimming cost V 0 bases and J 1 base, with 10 bases left between them. The DNA of the CDR3 is TGTGCCAGCAGCGTAGGGTTGAGTAAGAACACCGGGGAGCTGTTTTTT. Translation gives CASSVGLSKNTGELFF.

This clone was detected only once. The chain couples TRBV2 to TRBJ1-3, with D uncertain. The germline CDR1 and CDR2 sequences are SNHLY and FYNNEI. V gave up 5 bases and J gave up 0 bases, with 11 bases separating them. CDR3 length: 15 residues. The CDR3 DNA follows: TGTGCCAGCAGTAGGGAGAGAGGCTCTGGAAACACCATATATTTT. It is translated as CASSRERGSGNTIYF.

This sequence joins TRBV9 and TRBJ1-1; perhaps TRBD1 as D (6 bases). Trimming stripped 0 bases from V and 6 bases from J, with 18 bases between. Germline values: CDR1 SGDLS, CDR2 YYNGEE. The CDR3 is made up of 16 amino acids. The CDR3 DNA is TGTGCCAGCAGCGTAGAATTGGAACAGGGTTGGGCTGAAGCTTTCTTT. This sequence encodes CASSVELEQGWAEAFF. Supplemented by reference TRBV9 and TRBJ1-1, the full variable domain reads DSGVTQTPKHLITATGQRVTLRCSPRSGDLSVYWYQQSLDQGLQFLIQYYNGEERAKGNILERFSAQQFPDLHSELNLSSLELGDSALYFCASSVELEQGWAEAFFGQGTRLTVV.

In its sample, this clone was seen once. The CDR3 region is CASSLLGQGHEQYF. The DNA for the CDR3 is TGTGCCAGCAGCTTGCTCGGCCAGGGCCACGAGCAGTACTTC. V usage is TRBV5-6 and J usage is TRBJ2-7, with a tentative D call TRBD1 (5 bases). The V end was cut by 1 base, the J end by 5 bases, with 13 bases between. The germline CDR1 and CDR2 sequences are SGHDT and YYEEEE. The CDR3 sequence is 14 residues long. The full variable domain, in which reference TRBV5-6 and TRBJ2-7 provide the parts outside the CDR3, is DAGVTQSPTHLIKTRGQQVTLRCSPKSGHDTVSWYQQALGQGPQFIFQYYEEEERQRGNFPDRFSGHQFPNYSSELNVNALLLGDSALYLCASSLLGQGHEQYFGPGTRLTVT.

V gene TRBV29-1 combines with J gene TRBJ2-1; 7 positions agree with TRBD2. V shed 8 bases, J shed 7 bases, and the junction held 8 bases outside the gene matches. This CDR3 comprises 12 residues. CDR1 SQVTM and CDR2 ANQGSEA come from the germline V gene. The CDR3 reads CSCRGGSNEQFF. The CDR3 DNA sequence: TGCAGCTGCCGCGGGGGTAGTAATGAGCAGTTCTTC.

The V call is TRBV27, the J call TRBJ2-5, with 13 bases identical to TRBD2. Trimming took 5 bases from V and 4 from J; bases not matched to a gene: 13. Germline CDR1 reads MNHEY; CDR2 reads SMNVEV (reference sequence). The CDR3 is 18 amino acids. CDR3 sequence reads: CASSPRTSGSRLGETQYF. CDR3 nucleotides: TGTGCCAGCAGTCCACGGACTAGCGGGAGTCGGTTAGGAGAGACCCAGTACTTC.

This sequence joins TRBV5-1 and TRBJ1-3; no clear D gene. This CDR3 has 15 residues. V gave up 0 bases and J gave up 5 bases, with 12 bases separating them. Germline V gene lookup returns CDR1 SGHRS and CDR2 YFSETQ. Written as DNA, the CDR3 is TGCGCCAGCAGCTTGGATAGCCGGGGTAGAAACACCATATATTTT. As protein: CASSLDSRGRNTIYF.

The chain has TRBV4-2 and TRBJ2-7; unclear D gene. In germline, CDR1 is LGHNA, CDR2 YNFKEQ. The germline V and J ends were trimmed by 1 base and 6 bases, with 10 bases remaining between them. This CDR3 contains 13 residues. The CDR3 DNA reads as TGTGCCAGCAGCCAAGGATTAGGCGGCGAGCAGTACTTC. As protein: CASSQGLGGEQYF.

This chain connects TRBV12-5 to TRBJ1-1, with D perhaps TRBD1 (6 bases). The CDR3 totals 17 residues. Trimming pared 8 bases from V and 0 bases from J, leaving 22 bases between. CDR1 and CDR2 from the germline V gene are LGHNT and FRNRAP. The CDR3 loop reads CASIGGAAGPVNTEAFF. CDR3 DNA sequence: TGTGCTAGTATTGGGGGGGCGGCTGGCCCAGTGAACACTGAAGCTTTCTTT.

The chain recombines TRBV30 with TRBJ2-5; 10 nucleotides match TRBD1. Trimming took 4 bases from V and 5 from J; bases not matched to a gene: 25. Germline assignment: CDR1 GTSNPN and CDR2 SVGIG (reference sequence). CDR3 length: 20 amino acids. The CDR3 here is CAWIPTTGGLADPSWETQYF. Here the CDR3 DNA reads TGTGCCTGGATACCCACGACAGGGGGCCTAGCGGACCCCTCTTGGGAGACCCAGTACTTC.

The chain joins TRBV19 to TRBJ1-3; D ambiguous. Between the trimmed V and J ends, which lost 7 bases and 6 bases, there was a span of 22 bases. CDR3 length: 16 residues. Germline-derived CDR1 and CDR2 are LNHDA and SQIVND (reference sequence). CDR3 bases: TGTGCCAGTAATAACCTACCGGGAAAGGAATCAAACACCATATATTTT. Amino acid sequence: CASNNLPGKESNTIYF.

The V and J genes are TRBV2 and TRBJ2-5, with 13 bases matching TRBD2. Germline CDR1 is SNHLY and CDR2 is FYNNEI. The CDR3 is 15 residues long. V shed 4 bases and J 5 bases; nucleotides not matched to a gene: 4. CDR3 sequence: CASSGGLAGVETQYF. The CDR3 coding sequence is TGTGCCAGCAGTGGAGGACTAGCGGGAGTTGAGACCCAGTACTTC.

The chain recombines TRBV5-1 with TRBJ2-1; D perhaps matches TRBD1 (5 bases). The CDR3 is 15 amino acids. V lost 1 base and J lost 2, with 10 bases in between. The germline V gene has CDR1 SGHRS and CDR2 YFSETQ. CDR3: CASSLRAGTYNEQFF. In DNA, the CDR3 is TGCGCCAGCAGCTTGAGGGCAGGGACCTACAATGAGCAGTTCTTC.

The rearrangement uses TRBV3-1 (or the pseudogene TRBV3-2) and TRBJ2-5, with 13 bases fitting TRBD2. The trim removed 1 base at V and 2 bases at J, leaving 10 bases unmatched. Germline V gene data show CDR1 as LGHDT and CDR2 as YNNKEL (reference sequence). This CDR3 is 19 amino acids long. The CDR3 DNA sequence: TGTGCCAGCAGCCAAGTGGGGGGGACTAGCGGGGATACTCAAGAGACCCAGTACTTC. Translating it yields CASSQVGGTSGDTQETQYF.

The table lists this clone with a few counts. V gene TRBV6-5 combines with J gene TRBJ1-6, with D hard to call. The germline gives CDR1 MNHEY, CDR2 SVGAGI. This CDR3 comprises 11 residues. The V end lost 6 bases, the J end lost 15 bases, and 12 bases lay between the germline ends. CDR3 loop: CASRDGGHLHF. The CDR3 bases are TGTGCCAGCAGGGACGGAGGTCACCTCCACTTT.